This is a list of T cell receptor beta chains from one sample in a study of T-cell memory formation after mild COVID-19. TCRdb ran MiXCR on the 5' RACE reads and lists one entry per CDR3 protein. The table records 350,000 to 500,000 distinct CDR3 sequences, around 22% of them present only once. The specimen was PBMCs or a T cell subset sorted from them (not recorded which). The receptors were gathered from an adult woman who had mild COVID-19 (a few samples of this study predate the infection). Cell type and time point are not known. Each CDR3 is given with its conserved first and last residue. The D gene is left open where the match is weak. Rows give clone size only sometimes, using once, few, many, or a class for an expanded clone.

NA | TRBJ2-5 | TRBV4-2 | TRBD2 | CASSPRGSGAGQETQYF | TGTGCCAGCAGCCCAAGGGGAAGCGGGGCCGGACAAGAGACCCAGTACTTC
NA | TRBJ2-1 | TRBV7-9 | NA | CASSLSGAPGYNEQFF | TGTGCCAGCAGCCTCTCGGGGGCCCCAGGATACAATGAGCAGTTCTTC
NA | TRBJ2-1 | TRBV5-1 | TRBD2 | CASSFSSGGPYNEQFF | TGCGCCAGCAGCTTCTCTAGCGGGGGGCCGTACAATGAGCAGTTCTTC
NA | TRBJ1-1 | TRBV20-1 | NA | CSARTGTTEAFF | TGCAGTGCTAGAACCGGGACCACTGAAGCTTTCTTT
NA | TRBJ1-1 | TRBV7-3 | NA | CASTTSPGTEAFF | TGTGCCAGCACAACCAGCCCGGGCACTGAAGCTTTCTTT
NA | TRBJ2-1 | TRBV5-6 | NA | CASSRGLPIEQFF | TGTGCCAGCAGTCGAGGACTGCCTATAGAGCAGTTCTTC
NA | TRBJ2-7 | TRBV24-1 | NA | CATSDPAGPTKQYF | TGTGCCACCAGTGATCCGGCGGGTCCAACCAAGCAGTACTTC
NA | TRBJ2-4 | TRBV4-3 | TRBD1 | CASSSRTGSYEYF | TGCGCCAGCAGCTCAAGGACAGGGAGTTACGAGTACTTC
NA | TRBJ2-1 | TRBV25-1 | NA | CASRTSDPDGHNEQFF | TGTGCCAGCAGAACCTCCGACCCCGATGGCCACAATGAGCAGTTCTTC
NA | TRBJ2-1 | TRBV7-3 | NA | CASSSGPGRVRPLGGYNEQFF | TGTGCCAGCAGCTCCGGGCCGGGGCGCGTGAGGCCGCTAGGAGGCTACAATGAGCAGTTCTTC
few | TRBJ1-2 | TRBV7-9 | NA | CASSYRSPEHYGYTF | TGTGCCAGCAGCTACCGGTCGCCCGAGCACTATGGCTACACCTTC
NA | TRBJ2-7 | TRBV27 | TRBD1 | CASSGQGAGEQYF | TGTGCCAGCAGCGGGCAGGGGGCGGGTGAGCAGTACTTC
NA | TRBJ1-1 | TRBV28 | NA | CASSLRLRATEAFF | TGTGCCAGCAGTTTACGACTTCGGGCGACTGAAGCTTTCTTT
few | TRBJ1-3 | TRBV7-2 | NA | CASSLEGVLGNTIYF | TGTGCCAGCAGCTTAGAAGGGGTCCTTGGAAACACCATATATTTT
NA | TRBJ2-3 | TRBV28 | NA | CASSFTGRGTDTQYF | TGTGCCAGCAGTTTCACAGGGAGAGGCACAGATACGCAGTATTTT
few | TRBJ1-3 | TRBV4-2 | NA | CASSQELGLSGNTIYF | TGTGCCAGCAGCCAAGAACTAGGCCTTTCTGGAAACACCATATATTTT
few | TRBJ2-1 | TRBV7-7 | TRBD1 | CASSPIQTGQNEQFF | TGTGCTAGCAGCCCCATTCAGACAGGGCAGAATGAGCAGTTCTTC
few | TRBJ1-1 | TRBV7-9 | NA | CASSNTEDTEAFF | TGTGCCAGCAGTAATACAGAAGACACTGAAGCTTTCTTT
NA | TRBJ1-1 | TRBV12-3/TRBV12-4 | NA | CASSLSSAKTEAFF | TGTGCCAGCAGTTTATCATCGGCGAAGACTGAAGCTTTCTTT
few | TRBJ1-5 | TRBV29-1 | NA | CSVVVGQNQPQHF | TGCAGCGTTGTCGTCGGACAGAATCAGCCCCAGCATTTT
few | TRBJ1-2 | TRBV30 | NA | CAWSVRGSLGHGYTF | TGTGCCTGGAGTGTACGGGGCAGTCTGGGGCATGGCTACACCTTC
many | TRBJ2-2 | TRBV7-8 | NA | CASSLLSGELFF | TGTGCCAGCAGCTTATTGTCCGGGGAGCTGTTTTTT
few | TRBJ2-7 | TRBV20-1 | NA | CSARSPWDFSYEQYF | TGCAGTGCTAGATCCCCTTGGGACTTCTCCTACGAGCAGTACTTC
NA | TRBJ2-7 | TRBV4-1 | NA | CASSQGYAASSYEQYF | TGCGCCAGCAGCCAAGGGTACGCGGCAAGCTCCTACGAGCAGTACTTC
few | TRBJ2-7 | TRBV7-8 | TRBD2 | CASSPAGGTYEQYF | TGTGCCAGCAGCCCGGCGGGGGGGACCTACGAGCAGTACTTC
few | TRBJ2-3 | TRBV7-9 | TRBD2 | CASSLKAPSGGFTDTQYF | TGTGCCAGCAGCTTAAAGGCCCCGAGCGGGGGATTCACAGATACGCAGTATTTT
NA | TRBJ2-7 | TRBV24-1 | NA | CATSPRSSYEQYF | TGTGCCACCTCCCCCCGGTCCTCCTACGAGCAGTACTTC
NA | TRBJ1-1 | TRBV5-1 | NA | CASSWVTFGTEAFF | TGCGCCAGCAGCTGGGTCACGTTTGGTACTGAAGCTTTCTTT
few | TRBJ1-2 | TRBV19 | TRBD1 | CASRAGTETGYTF | TGTGCCAGTAGAGCCGGGACAGAAACTGGCTACACCTTC
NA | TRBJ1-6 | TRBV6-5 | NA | CASGRPSSYNSPLHF | TGTGCCAGCGGGAGGCCTAGCTCCTATAATTCACCCCTCCACTTT
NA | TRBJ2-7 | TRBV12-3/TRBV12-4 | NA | CASTRDGTHYEQYF | TGTGCCAGCACCCGGGACGGGACGCACTACGAGCAGTACTTC
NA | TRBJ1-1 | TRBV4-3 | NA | CASSQDQWGATEAFF | TGCGCCAGCAGCCAAGATCAGTGGGGAGCGACTGAAGCTTTCTTT
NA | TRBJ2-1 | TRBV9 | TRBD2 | CASSERTSGRGYNEQFF | TGTGCCAGCAGCGAGAGGACTAGCGGGAGGGGATACAATGAGCAGTTCTTC
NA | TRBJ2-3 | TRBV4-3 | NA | CASSPDFSGGPRVYF | TGCGCCAGCAGCCCCGATTTCTCCGGAGGGCCCCGGGTGTATTTT
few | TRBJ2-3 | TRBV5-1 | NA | CASSLEGQITDTQYF | TGCGCCAGCAGCTTGGAAGGCCAGATCACAGATACGCAGTATTTT
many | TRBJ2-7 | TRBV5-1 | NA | CASSLGVYEQYF | TGTGCCAGCAGCTTAGGCGTCTACGAGCAGTACTTC
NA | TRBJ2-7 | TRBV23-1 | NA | CASSQTPGGEMSSYEQYF | TGCGCCAGCAGTCAAACCCCCGGAGGGGAAATGAGCTCCTACGAGCAGTACTTC
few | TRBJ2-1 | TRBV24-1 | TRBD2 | CATGLAANEQFF | TGTGCCACTGGACTAGCGGCTAATGAGCAGTTCTTC
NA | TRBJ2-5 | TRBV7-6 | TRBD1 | CASSLNAGQGETQYF | TGTGCCAGCAGCTTGAATGCGGGACAGGGTGAGACCCAGTACTTC
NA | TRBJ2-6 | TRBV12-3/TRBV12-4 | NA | CASSLGGSWANVLTF | TGTGCCAGCAGTTTAGGGGGGTCGTGGGCCAACGTCCTGACTTTC
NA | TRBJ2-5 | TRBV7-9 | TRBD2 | CASSLRGGRSGSEETQYF | TGTGCCAGCAGCTTACGGGGGGGGAGAAGCGGGAGTGAGGAGACCCAGTACTTC
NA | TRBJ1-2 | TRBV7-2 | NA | CASSLGGASYGYTF | TGTGCCAGCAGCTTAGGGGGGGCCAGCTATGGCTACACCTTC
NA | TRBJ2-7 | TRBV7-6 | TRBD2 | CASSLLAGGHEQYF | TGTGCCAGCAGCTTATTAGCGGGAGGTCACGAGCAGTACTTC
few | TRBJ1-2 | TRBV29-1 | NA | CSARQDGYTF | TGCAGCGCTAGACAGGATGGCTACACCTTC
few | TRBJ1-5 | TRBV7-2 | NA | CASSLHPMGFSSNQPQHF | TGTGCCAGCAGCTTACATCCGATGGGTTTTTCGAGCAATCAGCCCCAGCATTTT